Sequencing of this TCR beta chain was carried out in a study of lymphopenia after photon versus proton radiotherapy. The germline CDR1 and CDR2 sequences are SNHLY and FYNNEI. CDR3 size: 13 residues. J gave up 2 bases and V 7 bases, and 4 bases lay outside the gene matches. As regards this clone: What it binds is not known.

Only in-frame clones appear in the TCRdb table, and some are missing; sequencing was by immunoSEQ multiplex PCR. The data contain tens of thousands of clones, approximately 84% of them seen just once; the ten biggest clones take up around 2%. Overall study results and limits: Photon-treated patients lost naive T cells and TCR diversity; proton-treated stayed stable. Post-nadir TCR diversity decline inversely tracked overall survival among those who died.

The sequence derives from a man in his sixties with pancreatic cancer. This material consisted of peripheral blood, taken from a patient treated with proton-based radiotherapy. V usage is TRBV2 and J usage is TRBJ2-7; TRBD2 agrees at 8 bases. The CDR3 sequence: CASTRGGTYEQYF. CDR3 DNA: TGTGCCAGCACCCGCGGGGGGACCTACGAGCAGTACTTC. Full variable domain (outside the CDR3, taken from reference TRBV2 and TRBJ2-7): EPEVTQTPSHQVTQMGQEVILRCVPISNHLYFYWYRQILGQKVEFLVSFYNNEISEKSEIFDDQFSVERPDGSNFTLKIRSTKLEDSAMYFCASTRGGTYEQYFGPGTRLTVT.